This T cell receptor (beta chain) was observed in a study of blood T cell repertoires in COVID-19. For the study at large: Whether acute or convalescent, the COVID-19 samples came from the United States, Italy and Spain. PBMCs, B-cell-depleted T cells, or T cells were the source of the cDNA or gDNA that made up the material.

This clone was seen more than once but under ten times. Other DNA sequences in this specimen translate into the identical CDR3. The CDR3 covers 13 residues. The germline gives CDR1 MNHEY, CDR2 SMNVEV (reference sequence). V was trimmed by 6 bases and J by 4 bases, leaving 12 bases between them. Per the original methods: It was from reference gene primer amplification that nucleated cell counts were estimated. The data were produced by immunoSEQ multiplex PCR, yet TCRdb's version contains in-frame clones alone and is incomplete. V and J calls and clone size come straight from that table; D and trimming were deduced from the DNA. The table has over 150,000 clones, 65% to 80% seen once.

Sequencing used peripheral blood. This sequence originates from a man aged 60 to 69 with acute or convalescent COVID-19. The chain employs TRBV27 and TRBJ1-2, with a tentative D call TRBD1 (6 bases). In DNA form, the CDR3 reads TGTGCCAGCAGCCGTACAGGGTCCTATGGCTACACCTTC. This codes for CASSRTGSYGYTF.